The 11 T cell receptor beta chains below all came from one sample that was sequenced in a study of control samples from healthy donors and cancer patients. Profiling relied on immunoSEQ multiplex PCR, and the TCRdb table lists in-frame clones only, not all of them. This table holds approximately 100,000 clones, less than 85% found once. Sequenced sample: PBMCs. These TCRs come from a man between 70 and 80 years old with lung cancer.

The table lists this clone with a few counts. The chain has TRBV28 and TRBJ1-1, with 7 bases identical to TRBD1. Germline V CDR1 and CDR2: MDHEN, SYDVKM. The CDR3 is made up of 14 amino acids. V lost 6 bases and J lost 0; bases outside the gene matches: 4. CDR3 DNA sequence: TGTGCCAGCAGCCTCGGGACAGTGAACACTGAAGCTTTCTTT. It is translated as CASSLGTVNTEAFF.

This chain connects TRBV7-9 to TRBJ2-7; TRBD1 matches 11 bases. Germline CDR1 is SEHNR and CDR2 is FQNEAQ (reference sequence). This CDR3 is 14 amino acids long. The V segment lost 5 bases and the J segment 6 bases; nucleotides outside the gene matches: 6. CDR3 protein: CASSLGQGASEQYF. CDR3 sequence (DNA): TGTGCCAGCAGCCTCGGACAGGGGGCGTCCGAGCAGTACTTC.

V usage is TRBV6-5 and J usage is TRBJ1-2; possibly TRBD1 for D (5 bases). Germline V gene data show CDR1 as MNHEY and CDR2 as SVGAGI. CDR3 length equals 15 residues. V was pared by 4 bases and J by 5 bases, with 17 bases between. In DNA form, the CDR3 reads TGTGCCAGCAGTTTCTACCTTACCGGACATTATGGCTACACCTTC. Translated: CASSFYLTGHYGYTF.

This clone was picked up one time. The chain recombines TRBV7-2 with TRBJ2-7, with 7 bases identical to TRBD1. The CDR3 covers 15 residues. CDR1 SGHTA and CDR2 FQGNSA come from the germline V gene. Trimming took 1 base from V and 2 from J; bases not matched to a gene: 5. The CDR3 nucleotides are TGTGCCAGCAGCTTAGACCGGGACAGAACCTACGAGCAGTACTTC. Amino acid sequence: CASSLDRDRTYEQYF. Full variable domain (rest looked up from reference TRBV7-2 and TRBJ2-7): GAGVSQSPSNKVTEKGKDVELRCDPISGHTALYWYRQSLGQGLEFLIYFQGNSAPDKSGLPSDRFSAERTGGSVSTLTIQRTQQEDSAVYLCASSLDRDRTYEQYFGPGTRLTVT.

This chain links TRBV7-3 with TRBJ1-1; 7 bases align to TRBD1. CDR3 size: 13 residues. The V and J ends lost 3 bases and 3 bases, in that order; junction bases with no gene match: 1. Germline lookup yields CDR1 SGHTA and CDR2 FQGTGA. The CDR3 protein is CASSLGQYTEAFF. CDR3 bases: TGTGCCAGCAGCTTGGGACAGTACACTGAAGCTTTCTTT.

This rearrangement joins TRBV7-2 to TRBJ2-1; D possibly corresponds to TRBD2 (5 bases). The CDR3 length is 15 residues. V lost 3 bases and J 6 bases, leaving 15 bases between the germline ends. The germline CDR1 and CDR2 sequences are SGHTA and FQGNSA. CDR3: CASSFIGLQSNEQFF. In nucleotides, the CDR3 is TGTGCCAGCAGCTTTATCGGACTGCAATCCAATGAGCAGTTCTTC.

This chain joins TRBV30 and TRBJ1-1; D is possibly TRBD1 (5 bases). The germline V gene has CDR1 GTSNPN and CDR2 SVGIG (reference sequence). The V and J ends lost 8 bases and 2 bases respectively, with 12 bases between them. The length of the CDR3 is 12 residues. CDR3 in DNA: TGTGCCACCCAAACAGGCAACACTGAAGCTTTCTTT. This gives the protein CATQTGNTEAFF.

The genes are TRBV4-1 and TRBJ1-6, with 8 nucleotides matching TRBD1. There are 21 residues in the CDR3. Unmatched junction bases numbered 21, after V lost 0 bases and J lost 8 bases. Germline V gene data show CDR1 as MGHRA and CDR2 as YSYEKL. In DNA, the CDR3 is TGCGCCAGCAGCCAAGATTCCCGCAGGGGCCAGGGGGCATTTATTGATTCACCCCTCCACTTT. The encoded protein is CASSQDSRRGQGAFIDSPLHF.

The chain carries TRBV3-1 (or the pseudogene TRBV3-2) and TRBJ2-3; either TRBD1 or TRBD2 may fit D (6 bases each). This CDR3 is built from 16 residues. The germline V gene encodes CDR1 LGHDT and CDR2 YNNKEL (reference sequence). V lost 3 bases to trimming and J lost 5 bases, with 18 bases between them. As DNA, the CDR3 is TGTGCCAGCAGCCAGGCCTGGGGGGCCAGGTTAGATACGCAGTATTTT. Translated, it gives CASSQAWGARLDTQYF.

The chain carries TRBV9 and TRBJ2-1, with D hard to call. This CDR3 contains 16 residues. Trimming took 3 bases from V and 0 from J, leaving 13 bases between them. Germline assignment: CDR1 SGDLS and CDR2 YYNGEE. In DNA, the CDR3 is TGTGCCAGCAGCGCGAGCCTCTTAAGCTCCTACAATGAGCAGTTCTTC. It specifies CASSASLLSSYNEQFF.

The V and J genes are TRBV28 and TRBJ1-6; no clear D. V dropped 2 bases and J dropped 0 bases, with 11 bases sitting between them. CDR1 and CDR2 (germline): MDHEN, SYDVKM. CDR3 size: 17 residues. CDR3 residues: CASSLTIGVSYNSPLHF. The CDR3 bases are TGTGCCAGCAGTTTAACAATAGGAGTCTCCTATAATTCACCCCTCCACTTT.